What follows are 29 T cell receptor beta chains derived from one specimen sequenced in a study of PD-1 blockade in classical Hodgkin lymphoma. The method was immunoSEQ multiplex PCR; TCRdb's version includes in-frame clones alone and lacks a portion of them. Of more than 10,000 clones detected, about 76% appear once; the ten largest clones hold about 25%. All the patients suffered relapse after autologous stem cell transplantation, and brentuximab vedotin exposure differed. Source: peripheral blood mononuclear cells (PBMCs), taken at baseline. Receptors were obtained from a human donor with classical Hodgkin lymphoma.

This clone has only a few counts. The V call is TRBV7-2, the J call TRBJ1-2, with 8 nucleotides matching TRBD1. The germline CDR1 and CDR2 sequences are SGHTA and FQGNSA. With 5 bases clipped from V and 3 bases from J, the junction kept 5 bases outside the gene matches. This CDR3 has 14 residues. DNA for the CDR3: TGTGCCAGCAGCCCCCAGACAGGGGACTATGGCTACACCTTC. It specifies CASSPQTGDYGYTF.

The sample holds a few counts of this clone. CDR3 loop: CASSQQGTEQYF. For the CDR3, the DNA is TGTGCCAGCAGTCAACAGGGAACCGAGCAGTACTTC. The chain has TRBV7-9 and TRBJ2-7; possibly TRBD1 for D (6 bases). The V end was cut by 6 bases, the J end by 6 bases, with 12 bases between. CDR3 length: 12 residues. The germline V gene has CDR1 SEHNR and CDR2 FQNEAQ (reference sequence).

V is TRBV30 and J is TRBJ2-7; D perhaps matches TRBD1 (8 bases). V gave up 0 bases and J gave up 2 bases, with 11 bases separating them. Germline values: CDR1 GTSNPN, CDR2 SVGIG (reference sequence). The CDR3 has 14 amino acids. The CDR3 sequence: CAWSVQGGTYEQYF. DNA for the CDR3: TGTGCCTGGAGTGTACAGGGGGGGACCTACGAGCAGTACTTC.

The chain links TRBV29-1 to TRBJ2-3, with 7 positions matching TRBD2. Germline CDR1 and CDR2: SQVTM and ANQGSEA. This CDR3 is built from 14 residues. V lost 8 bases and J lost 0; bases outside the gene matches: 8. CDR3 protein: CSTQTSVSTDTQYF. The CDR3 nucleotides read TGCAGCACACAAACTAGCGTTAGCACAGATACGCAGTATTTT.

The chain combines TRBV5-8 with TRBJ1-1, with D possibly being TRBD1 (6 bases). This CDR3 is built from 14 residues. The germline V and J ends were trimmed by 1 base and 4 bases, with 11 bases remaining between them. From germline, CDR1 is SGHTS and CDR2 YDEGEE. The CDR3 protein is CASSLRQGSTEAFF. The CDR3 nucleotides are TGTGCCAGCAGCTTGCGCCAGGGGAGCACTGAAGCTTTCTTT. The full variable domain, with the rest looked up from reference TRBV5-8 and TRBJ1-1, is EAGVTQSPTHLIKTRGQQATLRCSPISGHTSVYWYQQALGLGLQFLLWYDEGEERNRGNFPPRFSGRQFPNYSSELNVNALELEDSALYLCASSLRQGSTEAFFGQGTRLTVV.

The chain uses TRBV10-3 and TRBJ2-2, with D maybe TRBD1 (5 bases). This CDR3 contains 14 residues. Deletions cut 7 bases from V and 1 base from J, with 10 bases between. CDR1 and CDR2 from the germline V gene are ENHRY and SYGVKD. In DNA form, the CDR3 reads TGTGCCATCACCGGACATCTGAACACCGGGGAGCTGTTTTTT. Its translation: CAITGHLNTGELFF.

The chain joins TRBV29-1 to TRBJ2-3; D might be TRBD1 (5 bases). Trimming removed 4 bases from V and 6 bases from J, with 11 bases in between. This CDR3 comprises 12 residues. The germline V gene encodes CDR1 SQVTM and CDR2 ANQGSEA. The CDR3 DNA reads as TGCAGCGTTGCAGAAAGGGGCGATACGCAGTATTTT. Its translation is CSVAERGDTQYF.

The chain has TRBV29-1 and TRBJ1-1, with D unresolved. Trimming pared 7 bases from V and 5 bases from J, leaving 11 bases between. Per the germline V gene, CDR1 is SQVTM and CDR2 is ANQGSEA. The CDR3 runs 11 residues. The chain's CDR3 is CSALSGTEAFF. CDR3 sequence (DNA): TGCAGCGCCCTCAGTGGTACTGAAGCTTTCTTT.

The chain has TRBV19 and TRBJ2-3, with TRBD1 matching over 9 bases. V lost 9 bases, J lost 1 base, and 2 bases stayed unmatched. Germline CDR1 LNHDA, CDR2 SQIVND (reference sequence). The CDR3 loop spans 13 amino acids. CDR3 nucleotides: TGTGCCAGCAGGGACAGGGGCACAGATACGCAGTATTTT. It codes for CASRDRGTDTQYF.

The chain joins TRBV28 to TRBJ1-5; TRBD1 agrees at 10 bases. The germline CDR1 and CDR2 sequences are MDHEN and SYDVKM. V was pared by 6 bases and J by 7 bases, with 12 bases of the junction left unmatched. The CDR3 covers 16 residues. The CDR3 sequence is CASSDQTGGAPQPQHF. CDR3 DNA: TGTGCCAGCAGCGACCAGACAGGGGGCGCTCCCCAGCCCCAGCATTTT.

The V and J genes are TRBV5-1 and TRBJ2-1, with a tentative D call TRBD2 (6 bases). The germline V gene encodes CDR1 SGHRS and CDR2 YFSETQ. V was shortened by 3 bases and J by 6 bases, with 10 bases between the two germline ends. The length of the CDR3 is 13 residues. Here the CDR3 reads CASSWLATNEQFF. The CDR3 DNA reads TGCGCCAGCAGCTGGCTAGCGACCAATGAGCAGTTCTTC.

This clone was detected only once. The chain recombines TRBV27 with TRBJ1-6; D remains ambiguous. Per the germline V gene, CDR1 is MNHEY and CDR2 is SMNVEV (reference sequence). The CDR3 is made up of 18 amino acids. V lost 6 bases and J 0 bases, leaving 18 bases between the germline ends. This CDR3 is CASSREDYLSSYNSPLHF. The CDR3 DNA reads as TGTGCCAGCAGCAGAGAAGACTACCTGAGCTCCTATAATTCACCCCTCCACTTT.

This clone has just a few counts. V and J are TRBV6-5 and TRBJ2-7; tentative D call: TRBD2 (6 bases). Germline CDR1 MNHEY, CDR2 SVGAGI. Trimming shortened V by 6 bases and J by 3 bases, and 12 bases separated the two germline ends. The CDR3 loop spans 13 amino acids. The CDR3 is CASSRDSYYEQYF. For the CDR3, the DNA is TGTGCCAGCAGCCGGGACTCCTACTACGAGCAGTACTTC.

This clone was seen a few times. For the CDR3, the DNA is TGTGCCAGTAAAGAGAATACCGGGGAGCTGTTTTTT. As protein: CASKENTGELFF. The rearrangement links TRBV19 to TRBJ2-2, with D hard to call. The CDR3 contains 12 residues. Looked up from germline, CDR1 is LNHDA and CDR2 is SQIVND (reference sequence). The germline V and J ends were trimmed by 7 bases and 5 bases, with 8 bases remaining between them.

This chain connects TRBV6-1 to TRBJ2-3, with TRBD1 matching over 9 bases. The CDR3 totals 15 residues. Germline loops: CDR1 MNHNS, CDR2 SASEGT. The junction had 8 bases not matched to a gene; V was cut back by 8 bases and J by 2 bases. The DNA of the CDR3 is TGTGCCAGCTGGACAGGGGACTCCCCCACAGATACGCAGTATTTT. Protein product: CASWTGDSPTDTQYF.

This rearrangement joins TRBV6-5 to TRBJ2-5, with D possibly being TRBD2 (6 bases). CDR1 is MNHEY and CDR2 is SVGAGI in the germline V gene. There are 14 residues in the CDR3. V was trimmed by 2 bases and J by 5 bases, leaving 12 bases between them. The DNA for the CDR3 is TGTGCCAGCAGTTACCGGGGACTCGGCGAGACCCAGTACTTC. Translation: CASSYRGLGETQYF.

This clone has more than one count but fewer than ten. The CDR3 spells CASSFRLAGTGELFF. Here the CDR3 DNA reads TGCGCCAGCAGCTTTAGACTAGCTGGGACCGGGGAGCTGTTTTTT. The chain uses TRBV4-1 and TRBJ2-2; TRBD2 agrees at 7 bases. The CDR3 has 15 residues. V lost 5 bases and J lost 5; bases outside the gene matches: 8. CDR1 and CDR2 from the germline V gene are MGHRA and YSYEKL.

The chain joins TRBV9 to TRBJ2-1; 7 bases are a match to TRBD1. Germline CDR1 and CDR2: SGDLS and YYNGEE. Trimming took 3 bases from V and 7 from J; bases not matched to a gene: 10. This CDR3 has 15 residues. This CDR3 is CASSGRQGPLNEQFF. The CDR3 DNA sequence: TGTGCCAGCAGCGGAAGACAGGGTCCTTTGAATGAGCAGTTCTTC.

This clone has a single count. This sequence joins TRBV28 and TRBJ1-1; D is undetermined. The CDR3 is 12 residues long. V was trimmed by 2 bases and J by 1 base, leaving 2 bases between them. Germline loops: CDR1 MDHEN, CDR2 SYDVKM. The CDR3 sequence: CASSLGNTEAFF. Here the CDR3 DNA reads TGTGCCAGCAGTTTAGGGAACACTGAAGCTTTCTTT.

The rearrangement links TRBV6-1 to TRBJ2-3; 7 nucleotides match TRBD1. The CDR3 totals 15 residues. The germline CDR1 and CDR2 sequences are MNHNS and SASEGT. V was clipped by 7 bases and J by 3 bases; unmatched bases: 10. The CDR3 reads CASNFQDRTTDTQYF. DNA of the CDR3: TGTGCCAGCAATTTCCAGGACAGGACGACAGATACGCAGTATTTT.

The chain links TRBV7-9 to TRBJ2-7; D gene ambiguous. This CDR3 is built from 12 residues. The V gene lost 3 bases and the J gene lost 3 bases, with 6 bases spanning the gap. The germline V gene has CDR1 SEHNR and CDR2 FQNEAQ (reference sequence). The CDR3 region has the DNA TGTGCCAGCAGCTTCGGAGTCTACGAGCAGTACTTC. As protein: CASSFGVYEQYF.

V gene TRBV27 combines with J gene TRBJ2-5; TRBD2 is a possible D gene (6 bases). The end of the DNA fits TRBJ2-7 better, so the J call may be wrong. CDR1 and CDR2 (germline): MNHEY, SMNVEV (reference sequence). This CDR3 is 14 amino acids long. The CDR3 coding sequence is TGTGCCAGCAGTTTAGCACTAGCAGGCTACGAGCAGTACTTC. It specifies CASSLALAGYEQYF.

The chain employs TRBV15 and TRBJ1-3; weak D call: TRBD1 (5 bases). There are 12 residues in the CDR3. The germline V gene has CDR1 LNHNV and CDR2 YYDKDF (reference sequence). Trimming stripped 1 base from V and 8 bases from J, with 6 bases between. In nucleotides, the CDR3 is TGTGCCACCAGCAGAGTGACAGACACCATATATTTT. Amino acids: CATSRVTDTIYF. Together with reference TRBV15 and TRBJ1-3, the CDR3 gives the full variable domain: DAMVIQNPRYQVTQFGKPVTLSCSQTLNHNVMYWYQQKSSQAPKLLFHYYDKDFNNEADTPDNFQSRRPNTSFCFLDIRSPGLGDTAMYLCATSRVTDTIYFGEGSWLTVV.

The chain has TRBV9 and TRBJ1-6, with D hard to call. The germline gives CDR1 SGDLS, CDR2 YYNGEE. The V gene lost 0 bases and the J gene lost 6 bases, with 10 bases spanning the gap. This CDR3 has 15 amino acids. Here the CDR3 reads CASSVVGHLNSPLHF. The DNA for the CDR3 is TGTGCCAGCAGCGTAGTCGGGCACCTTAATTCACCCCTCCACTTT.

Only one count was recorded for this clone. The chain uses TRBV27 and TRBJ1-6; possible D gene TRBD1, 6 bases. From germline, CDR1 is MNHEY and CDR2 SMNVEV (reference sequence). This CDR3 is built from 17 residues. Trimming took 5 bases from V and 1 from J, leaving 15 bases between them. For the CDR3, the DNA is TGTGCCAGCAGTCCCGCCCAGGGGTATTCCTATAATTCACCCCTCCACTTT. This codes for CASSPAQGYSYNSPLHF.

V is TRBV2 and J is TRBJ2-7, with no clear D. The CDR3 contains 10 residues. In germline, CDR1 is SNHLY, CDR2 FYNNEI. V shed 3 bases and J shed 8 bases, with 5 bases lying between them. CDR3 bases: TGTGCCAGCAGTGATTTGAAGCAGTACTTC. It translates to CASSDLKQYF.

The chain has TRBV30 and TRBJ2-2; D is uncertain. CDR1 is GTSNPN and CDR2 is SVGIG in the germline V gene (reference sequence). Trimming took 2 bases from V and 6 from J, leaving 10 bases between them. The CDR3 is made up of 13 amino acids. The CDR3 reads CAWSLGWAGELFF. CDR3 nucleotide sequence: TGTGCCTGGAGTTTGGGGTGGGCCGGGGAGCTGTTTTTT.

The V call is TRBV5-6, the J call TRBJ2-3; D unresolved. The germline CDR1 and CDR2 sequences are SGHDT and YYEEEE. Trimming stripped 7 bases from V and 1 base from J, with 13 bases between. This CDR3 has 14 residues. This CDR3 reads CASRKGGRTDTQYF. The CDR3 region has the DNA TGTGCCAGCCGGAAAGGCGGTCGCACAGATACGCAGTATTTT.

The chain joins TRBV6-1 to TRBJ2-2; 9 bases align to TRBD2. The V and J ends lost 4 bases and 8 bases, in that order; junction bases with no gene match: 11. The CDR3 has 16 residues. In germline, CDR1 is MNHNS, CDR2 SASEGT. The CDR3 DNA reads TGTGCCAGCAGTGGTCTAGCGGGGCAGAGCAAGGGGGAGCTGTTTTTT. The encoded protein is CASSGLAGQSKGELFF.